The TCR beta chain described here comes from a study of blood T cell repertoires in COVID-19. As for the study in general: The United States, Italy and Spain supplied acute and convalescent COVID-19 samples. T cells, B-cell-depleted T cells, or PBMCs supplied cDNA or gDNA.

Residents of around 24 US areas, aged about 18 to 95 years, made up the participants. Symptom resolution, clearance, or two negative PCRs marked donors in Cohort 3 as recovered. Assay: immunoSEQ multiplex PCR; the TCRdb copy retains only in-frame clones and omits some. Of 140,000 to 150,000 clones in the sample, 78% were seen once. Germline CDR1 reads LNHDA; CDR2 reads SQIVND (reference sequence). Trimming pared 5 bases from V and 6 bases from J, leaving 14 bases between. CDR3 size: 15 residues. The sequence came from a woman in her 50s who had recovered from COVID-19. The material sequenced was PBMCs or T cells enriched from blood (not recorded which). The V and J genes are TRBV19 and TRBJ1-6; weak D call: TRBD1 (5 bases). The CDR3 loop is CASSPLLGVNSPLHF. Here the CDR3 DNA reads TGTGCCAGTAGTCCCCTTTTAGGGGTTAATTCACCCCTCCACTTT.